These 3 T cell receptor beta chains came from one sample sequenced in a study of T cell responses to AZD1222 COVID-19 vaccine. The table came from immunoSEQ multiplex PCR; TCRdb's copy has only in-frame clones and leaves some out. This table has about 110,000 clones, around nine tenths appearing once. The sample in question was peripheral blood, obtained 28 days after the second AZD1222 dose. These receptors were collected from an adult who received the AZD1222 COVID-19 vaccine.

In its sample, this clone was seen a few times. V is TRBV7-2 and J is TRBJ1-5, with TRBD1 as a possible D gene (6 bases). Germline loops: CDR1 SGHTA, CDR2 FQGNSA. V was clipped by 4 bases and J by 11 bases, with 21 bases between them. CDR3 length: 15 amino acids. Written as DNA, the CDR3 is TGTGCCAGCAGCTATGGTGGGACAAGCCATGTGGCCCAGCATTTT. Residues: CASSYGGTSHVAQHF.

This sequence joins TRBV27 and TRBJ2-7; 7 bases are a match to TRBD1. V trimming: 1 base; J trimming: 0 bases; junction bases outside the gene matches: 6. This CDR3 has 16 residues. Per germline, CDR1 MNHEY and CDR2 SMNVEV (reference sequence). CDR3 region: CASSLLGDSRSYEQYF. The CDR3 DNA reads TGTGCCAGCAGTTTATTAGGGGACAGCCGCTCCTACGAGCAGTACTTC.

In its sample, this clone was seen once. The chain couples TRBV29-1 to TRBJ1-1, with TRBD1 as a possible D gene (6 bases). Between the trimmed V and J ends, which lost 4 bases and 0 bases, there was a span of 9 bases. CDR1 is SQVTM, CDR2 ANQGSEA, per germline. This CDR3 comprises 13 residues. The CDR3 loop reads CSVGGGMNTEAFF. The CDR3 region has the DNA TGCAGCGTTGGGGGGGGCATGAACACTGAAGCTTTCTTT.